The next 3 T cell receptor beta chains were all read from a single sample in a study of human T cells and chemical hapten exposure (dated by TCRdb to about 2021). Per the publication, the time point label means: patch test 2, 6 weeks after DPC sensitization. This specimen's treatment or condition label, interpreted: therapeutic diphenylcyclopropenone sensitization with weekly scalp DPC. Receptors were amplified or captured by RACE. For sequencing, a NextSeq 500 was employed. The public reads were quality trimmed at Q25 with fastp and then assembled into clones with MiXCR by TCRdb, keeping productive beta chains. Here each entry gathers all rows of one CDR3 protein and keeps the most common genes and DNA. The table for this sample lists tens of thousands of distinct CDR3 sequences; more than 9.5% of them were counted only once. Jointly, the top ten make up 2.2% of the sample. The input for sequencing was whole blood, taken in connection with sensitization to the hapten diphenylcyclopropenone (DPC). These receptor sequences come from a man in his forties with alopecia areata. Some clones in this sample may be carry-over from other donors' samples.

This clonotype was found many times. This chain joins TRBV28 and TRBJ2-3, with TRBD2 matching over 14 bases. V dropped 3 bases and J dropped 3; count of bases not matched to a gene: 8. Germline V lookup: CDR1 MDHEN, CDR2 SYDVKM. The CDR3 is 18 residues long. The CDR3 DNA sequence: TGTGCCAGCAGTTTGATTTGGACTAGCGGGAGGAATACAGATACGCAGTATTTT. This codes for CASSLIWTSGRNTDTQYF. Full variable domain (rest looked up from reference TRBV28 and TRBJ2-3): DVKVTQSSRYLVKRTGEKVFLECVQDMDHENMFWYRQDPGLGLRLIYFSYDVKMKEKGDIPEGYSVSREKKERFSLILESASTNQTSMYLCASSLIWTSGRNTDTQYFGPGTRLTVL.

As to this clonotype: A junction boundary mismatches the germline segment, possibly from a read error. CDR3 protein: CASSQESTSADF. The CDR3, as DNA: TGTGCCAGCAGCCAAGAGTCGACTAGCGCGGACTTC. The chain combines TRBV3-1 with TRBJ2-5, with 8 bases lining up with TRBD2. The CDR3 spans 12 residues. The germline V gene encodes CDR1 LGHDT and CDR2 YNNKEL (reference sequence).

The chain employs TRBV18 and TRBJ2-7; TRBD2 matches at 15 bases. The CDR3 loop spans 14 amino acids. V lost 5 bases and J lost 7; bases outside the gene matches: 3. Germline loops: CDR1 KGHSH, CDR2 LQKENI. The CDR3 loop reads CASSSGLAGGEQYF. The CDR3 DNA reads TGTGCCAGCTCATCCGGACTAGCGGGAGGGGAGCAGTACTTC.